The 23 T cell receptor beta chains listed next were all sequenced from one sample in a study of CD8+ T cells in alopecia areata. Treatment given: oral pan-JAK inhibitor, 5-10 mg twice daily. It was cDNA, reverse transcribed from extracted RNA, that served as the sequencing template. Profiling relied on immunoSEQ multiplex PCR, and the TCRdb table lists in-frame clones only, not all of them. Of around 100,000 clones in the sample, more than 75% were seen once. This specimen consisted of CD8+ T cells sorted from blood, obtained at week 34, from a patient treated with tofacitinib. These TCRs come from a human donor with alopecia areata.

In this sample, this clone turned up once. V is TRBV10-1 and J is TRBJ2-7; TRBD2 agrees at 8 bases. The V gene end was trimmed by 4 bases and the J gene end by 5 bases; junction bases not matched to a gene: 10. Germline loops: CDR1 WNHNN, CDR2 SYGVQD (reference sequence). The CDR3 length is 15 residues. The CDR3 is CASSGSLAGAHEQYF. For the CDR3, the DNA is TGCGCCAGCAGTGGAAGTCTAGCGGGTGCCCACGAGCAGTACTTC.

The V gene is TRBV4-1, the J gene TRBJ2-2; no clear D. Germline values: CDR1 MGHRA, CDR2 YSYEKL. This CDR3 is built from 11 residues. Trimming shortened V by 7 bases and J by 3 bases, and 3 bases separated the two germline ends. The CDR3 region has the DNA TGCGCCAGCACCGACACCGGGGAGCTGTTTTTT. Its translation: CASTDTGELFF.

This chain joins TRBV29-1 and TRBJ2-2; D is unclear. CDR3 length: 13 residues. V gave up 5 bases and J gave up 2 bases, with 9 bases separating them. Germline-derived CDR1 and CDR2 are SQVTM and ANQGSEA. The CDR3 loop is CSVRLDNTGELFF. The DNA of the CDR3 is TGCAGCGTTCGGTTGGACAACACCGGGGAGCTGTTTTTT.

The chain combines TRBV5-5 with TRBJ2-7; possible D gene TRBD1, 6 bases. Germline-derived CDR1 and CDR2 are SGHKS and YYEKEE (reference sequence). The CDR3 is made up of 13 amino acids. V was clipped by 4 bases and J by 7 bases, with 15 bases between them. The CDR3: CASSLPDSWEQYF. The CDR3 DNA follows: TGTGCCAGCAGCCTACCGGACAGCTGGGAGCAGTACTTC.

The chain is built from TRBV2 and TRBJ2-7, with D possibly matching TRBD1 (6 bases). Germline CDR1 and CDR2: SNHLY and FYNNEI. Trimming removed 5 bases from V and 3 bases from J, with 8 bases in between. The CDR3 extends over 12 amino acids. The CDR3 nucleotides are TGTGCCAGCAGTCTACAGGGCTACGAGCAGTACTTC. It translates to CASSLQGYEQYF.

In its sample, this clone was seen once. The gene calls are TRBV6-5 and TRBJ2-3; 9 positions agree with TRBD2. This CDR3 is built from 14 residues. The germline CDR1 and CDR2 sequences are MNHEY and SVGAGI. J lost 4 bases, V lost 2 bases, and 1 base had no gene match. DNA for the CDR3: TGTGCCAGCAGTTACGCGGGAGGGGCAGATACGCAGTATTTT. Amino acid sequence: CASSYAGGADTQYF.

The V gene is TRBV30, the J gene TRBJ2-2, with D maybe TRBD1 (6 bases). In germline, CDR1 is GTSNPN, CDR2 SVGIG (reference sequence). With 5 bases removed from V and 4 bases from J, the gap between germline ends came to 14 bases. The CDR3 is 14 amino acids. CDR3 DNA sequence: TGTGCCTGGTTGAGGGGGTGGGGCACCGGGGAGCTGTTTTTT. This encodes CAWLRGWGTGELFF.

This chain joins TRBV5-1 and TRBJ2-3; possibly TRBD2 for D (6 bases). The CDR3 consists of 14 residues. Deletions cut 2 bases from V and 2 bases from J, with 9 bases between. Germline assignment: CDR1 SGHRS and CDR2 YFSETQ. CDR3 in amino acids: CASSLTGATDTQYF. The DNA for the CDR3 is TGCGCCAGCAGCTTAACGGGAGCCACAGATACGCAGTATTTT.

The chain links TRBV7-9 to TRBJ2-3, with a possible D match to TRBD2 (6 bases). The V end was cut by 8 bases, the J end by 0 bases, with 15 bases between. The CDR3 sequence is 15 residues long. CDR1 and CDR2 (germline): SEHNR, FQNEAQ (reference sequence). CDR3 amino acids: CASGGQVPSTDTQYF. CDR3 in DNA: TGTGCCAGCGGAGGGCAGGTTCCTAGCACAGATACGCAGTATTTT.

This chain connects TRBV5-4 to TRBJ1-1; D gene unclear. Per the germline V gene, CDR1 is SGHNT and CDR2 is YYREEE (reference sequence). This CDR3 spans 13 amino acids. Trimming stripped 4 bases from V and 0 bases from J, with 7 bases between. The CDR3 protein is CASSAVMNTEAFF. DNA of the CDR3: TGTGCCAGCAGCGCGGTTATGAACACTGAAGCTTTCTTT.

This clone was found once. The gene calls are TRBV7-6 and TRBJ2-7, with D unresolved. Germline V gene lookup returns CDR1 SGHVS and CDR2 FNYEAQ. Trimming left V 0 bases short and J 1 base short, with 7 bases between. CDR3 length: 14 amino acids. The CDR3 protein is CASSLAAQSYEQYF. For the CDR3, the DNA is TGTGCCAGCAGCTTAGCGGCTCAGTCCTACGAGCAGTACTTC.

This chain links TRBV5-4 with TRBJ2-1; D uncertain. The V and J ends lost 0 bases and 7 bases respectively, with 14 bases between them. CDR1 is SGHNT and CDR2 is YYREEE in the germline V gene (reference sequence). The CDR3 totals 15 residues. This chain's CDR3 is CASSLGGRVRNEQFF. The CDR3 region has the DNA TGTGCCAGCAGCTTGGGGGGTCGGGTAAGGAATGAGCAGTTCTTC.

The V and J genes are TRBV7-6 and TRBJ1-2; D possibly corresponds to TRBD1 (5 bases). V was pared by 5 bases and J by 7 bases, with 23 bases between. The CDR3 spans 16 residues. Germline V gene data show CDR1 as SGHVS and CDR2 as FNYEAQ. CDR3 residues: CASSPTRRGISSGYTF. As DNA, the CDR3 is TGTGCCAGCAGCCCCACCAGGAGGGGTATCAGTAGTGGCTACACCTTC.

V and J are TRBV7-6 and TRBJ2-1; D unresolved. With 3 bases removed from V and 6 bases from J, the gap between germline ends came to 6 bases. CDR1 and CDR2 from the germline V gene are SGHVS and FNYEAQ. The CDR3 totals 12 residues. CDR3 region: CASSLRTNEQFF. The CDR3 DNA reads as TGTGCCAGCAGCTTGAGAACCAATGAGCAGTTCTTC.

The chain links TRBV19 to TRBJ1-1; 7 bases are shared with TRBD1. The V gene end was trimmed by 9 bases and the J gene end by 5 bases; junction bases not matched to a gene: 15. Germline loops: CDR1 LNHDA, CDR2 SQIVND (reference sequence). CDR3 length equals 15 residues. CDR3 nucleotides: TGTGCCAGCAAATTTTCTGACAGGGCGAGGACTGAAGCTTTCTTT. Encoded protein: CASKFSDRARTEAFF.

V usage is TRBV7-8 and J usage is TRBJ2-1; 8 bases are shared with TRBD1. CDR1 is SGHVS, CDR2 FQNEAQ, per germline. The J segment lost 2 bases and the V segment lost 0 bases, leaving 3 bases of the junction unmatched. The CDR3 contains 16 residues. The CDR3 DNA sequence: TGTGCCAGCAGCTTAGCCCGGGACAGGACCTACAATGAGCAGTTCTTC. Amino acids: CASSLARDRTYNEQFF.

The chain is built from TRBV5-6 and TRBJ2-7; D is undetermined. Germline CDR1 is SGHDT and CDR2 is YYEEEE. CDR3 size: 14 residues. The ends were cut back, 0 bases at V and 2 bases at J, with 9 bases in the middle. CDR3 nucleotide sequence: TGTGCCAGCAGCTTGGGGCTCAGTCCCTACGAGCAGTACTTC. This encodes CASSLGLSPYEQYF.

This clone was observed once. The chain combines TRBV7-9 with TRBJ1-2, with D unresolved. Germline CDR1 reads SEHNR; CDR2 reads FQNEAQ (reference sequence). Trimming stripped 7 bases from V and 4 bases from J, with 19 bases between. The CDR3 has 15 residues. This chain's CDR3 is CASIDIGRELYGYTF. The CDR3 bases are TGTGCCAGCATCGACATAGGACGGGAACTCTATGGCTACACCTTC.

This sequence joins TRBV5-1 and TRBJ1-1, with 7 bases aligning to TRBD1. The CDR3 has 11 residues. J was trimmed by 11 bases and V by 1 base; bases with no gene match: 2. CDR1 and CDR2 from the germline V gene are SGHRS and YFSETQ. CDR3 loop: CASSLTGEAFF. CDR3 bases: TGCGCCAGCAGCTTGACAGGGGAGGCTTTCTTT.

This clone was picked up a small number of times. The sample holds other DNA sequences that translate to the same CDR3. CDR3 amino acids: CASSIGQETYEQYF. CDR3 nucleotides: TGTGCCAGTAGTATCGGACAGGAGACCTACGAGCAGTACTTC. This chain uses TRBV19 with TRBJ2-7, with TRBD1 identical over 7 bases. Germline lookup yields CDR1 LNHDA and CDR2 SQIVND (reference sequence). The CDR3 has 14 amino acids. The trim removed 3 bases at V and 2 bases at J, leaving 4 bases unmatched.

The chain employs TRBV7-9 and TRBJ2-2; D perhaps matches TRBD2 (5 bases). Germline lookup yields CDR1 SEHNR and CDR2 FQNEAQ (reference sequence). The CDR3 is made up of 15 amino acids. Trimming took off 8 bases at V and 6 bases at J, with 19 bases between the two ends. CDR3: CASLTVPGDAGELFF. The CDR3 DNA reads TGTGCCAGCCTCACCGTTCCCGGGGATGCCGGGGAGCTGTTTTTT.

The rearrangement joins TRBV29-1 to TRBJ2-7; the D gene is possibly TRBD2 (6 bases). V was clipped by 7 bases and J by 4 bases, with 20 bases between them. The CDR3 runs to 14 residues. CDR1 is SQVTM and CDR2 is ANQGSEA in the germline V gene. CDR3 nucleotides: TGCAGCGCGGCGGAGGGACGCCCCGGTTACGAGCAGTACTTC. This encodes CSAAEGRPGYEQYF.

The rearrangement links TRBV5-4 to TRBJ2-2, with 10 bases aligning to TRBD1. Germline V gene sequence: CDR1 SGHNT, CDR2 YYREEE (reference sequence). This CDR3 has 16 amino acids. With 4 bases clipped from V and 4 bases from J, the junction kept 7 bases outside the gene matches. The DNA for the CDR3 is TGTGCCAGCAGCACTCCCGGGACAGGGGTCACCGGGGAGCTGTTTTTT. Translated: CASSTPGTGVTGELFF.